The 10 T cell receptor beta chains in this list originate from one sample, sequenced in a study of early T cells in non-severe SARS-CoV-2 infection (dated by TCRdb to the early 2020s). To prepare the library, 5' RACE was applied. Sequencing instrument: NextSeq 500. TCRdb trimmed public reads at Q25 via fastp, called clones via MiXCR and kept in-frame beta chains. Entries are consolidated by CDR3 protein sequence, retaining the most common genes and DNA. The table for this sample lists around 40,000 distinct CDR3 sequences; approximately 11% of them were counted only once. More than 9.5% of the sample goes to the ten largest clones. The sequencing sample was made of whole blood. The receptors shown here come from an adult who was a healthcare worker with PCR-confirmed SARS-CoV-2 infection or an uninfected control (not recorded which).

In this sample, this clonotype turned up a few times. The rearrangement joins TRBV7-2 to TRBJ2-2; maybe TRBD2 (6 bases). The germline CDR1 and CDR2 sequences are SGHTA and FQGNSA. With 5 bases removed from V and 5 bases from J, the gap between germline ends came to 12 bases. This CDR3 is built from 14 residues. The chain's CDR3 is CASSPEAGTGELFF. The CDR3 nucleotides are TGTGCCAGCAGCCCGGAGGCGGGAACCGGGGAGCTGTTTTTT.

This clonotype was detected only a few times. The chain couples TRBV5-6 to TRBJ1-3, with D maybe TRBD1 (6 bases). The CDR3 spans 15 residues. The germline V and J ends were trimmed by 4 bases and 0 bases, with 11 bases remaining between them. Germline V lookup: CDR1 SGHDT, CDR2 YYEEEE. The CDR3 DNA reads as TGTGCCAGCAGCCACAGGGTTAGCTCTGGAAACACCATATATTTT. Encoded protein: CASSHRVSSGNTIYF.

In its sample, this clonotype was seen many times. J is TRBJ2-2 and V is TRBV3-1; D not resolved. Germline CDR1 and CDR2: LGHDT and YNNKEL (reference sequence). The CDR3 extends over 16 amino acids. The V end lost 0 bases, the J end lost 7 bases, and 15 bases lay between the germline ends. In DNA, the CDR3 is TGTGCCAGCAGCCAAGATCTTGGGCAGTTCGGCGGGGAGCTGTTTTTT. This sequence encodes CASSQDLGQFGGELFF.

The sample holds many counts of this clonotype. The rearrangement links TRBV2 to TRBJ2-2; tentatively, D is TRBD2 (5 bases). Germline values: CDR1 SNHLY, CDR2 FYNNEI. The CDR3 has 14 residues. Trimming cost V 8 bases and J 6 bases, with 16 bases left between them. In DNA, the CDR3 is TGTGCCAGCGGAGGACCCCATTTTGCCGGGGAGCTGTTTTTT. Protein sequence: CASGGPHFAGELFF.

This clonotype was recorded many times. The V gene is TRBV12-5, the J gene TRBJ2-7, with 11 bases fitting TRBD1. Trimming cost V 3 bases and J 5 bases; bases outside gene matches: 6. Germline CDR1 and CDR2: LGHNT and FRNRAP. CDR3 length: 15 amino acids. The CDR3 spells CASGFFPGQGDEQYF. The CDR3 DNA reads TGTGCTAGTGGTTTCTTCCCGGGACAGGGGGACGAGCAGTACTTC.

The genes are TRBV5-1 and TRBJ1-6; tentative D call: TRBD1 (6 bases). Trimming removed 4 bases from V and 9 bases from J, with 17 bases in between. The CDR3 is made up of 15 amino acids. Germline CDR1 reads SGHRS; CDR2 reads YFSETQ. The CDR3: CASSADRPAISPLHF. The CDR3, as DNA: TGCGCCAGCAGCGCGGACAGACCCGCGATTTCACCCCTCCACTTT.

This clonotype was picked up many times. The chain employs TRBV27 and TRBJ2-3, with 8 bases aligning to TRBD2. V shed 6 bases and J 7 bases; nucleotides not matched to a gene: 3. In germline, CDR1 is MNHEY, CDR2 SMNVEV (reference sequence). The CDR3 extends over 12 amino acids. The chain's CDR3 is CASSAGGNTQYF. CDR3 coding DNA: TGTGCCAGCAGCGCGGGGGGAAATACGCAGTATTTT.

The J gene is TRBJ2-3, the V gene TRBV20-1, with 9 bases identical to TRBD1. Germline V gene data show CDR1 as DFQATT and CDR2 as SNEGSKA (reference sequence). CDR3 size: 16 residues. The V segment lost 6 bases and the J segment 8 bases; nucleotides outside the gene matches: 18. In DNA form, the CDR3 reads TGCAGTGCAGGACCGGGACAGGGACAGGTGGAGGTTACGCAGTATTTT. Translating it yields CSAGPGQGQVEVTQYF.

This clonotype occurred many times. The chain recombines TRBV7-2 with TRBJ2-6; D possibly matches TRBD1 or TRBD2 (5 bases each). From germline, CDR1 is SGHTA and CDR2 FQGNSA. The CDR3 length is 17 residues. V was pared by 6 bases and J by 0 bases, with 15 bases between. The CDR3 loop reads CASSSGSGTSGANVLTF. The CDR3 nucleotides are TGTGCCAGCAGTTCTGGTTCGGGGACCTCTGGGGCCAACGTCCTGACTTTC.

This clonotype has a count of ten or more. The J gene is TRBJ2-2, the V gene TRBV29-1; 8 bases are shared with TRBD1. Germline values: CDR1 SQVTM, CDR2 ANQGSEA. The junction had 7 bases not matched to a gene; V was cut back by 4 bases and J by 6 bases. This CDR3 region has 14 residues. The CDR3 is CSVAGQGASGELFF. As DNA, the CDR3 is TGCAGCGTTGCTGGACAGGGTGCTTCCGGGGAGCTGTTTTTT.